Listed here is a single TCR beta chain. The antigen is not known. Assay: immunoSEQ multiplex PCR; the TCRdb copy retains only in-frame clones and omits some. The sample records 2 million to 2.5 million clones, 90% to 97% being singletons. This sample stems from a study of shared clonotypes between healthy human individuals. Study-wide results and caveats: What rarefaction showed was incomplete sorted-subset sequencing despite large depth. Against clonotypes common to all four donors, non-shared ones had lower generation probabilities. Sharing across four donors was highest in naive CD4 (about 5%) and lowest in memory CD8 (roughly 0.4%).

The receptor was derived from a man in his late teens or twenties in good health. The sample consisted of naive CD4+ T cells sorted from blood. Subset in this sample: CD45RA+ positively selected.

The CDR3 DNA follows: TGTGCCAGCAGCGTGGGCCAGGGGGGTAAATCGGGCTATACCCTCCACTTT. Translated, it gives CASSVGQGGKSGYTLHF. The V gene is TRBV9, the J gene TRBJ1-6; 7 positions match TRBD1. The CDR3 has 17 residues. The V gene end was trimmed by 2 bases and the J gene end by 14 bases; junction bases not matched to a gene: 19. From germline, CDR1 is SGDLS and CDR2 YYNGEE.